This TCR beta chain was sequenced in a study of PD-1 blockade in mismatch repair-deficient tumors. Study background: Patients had 12 mismatch repair-deficient cancer types, all previously treated and progressing.

Profiling relied on immunoSEQ multiplex PCR, and the TCRdb table lists in-frame clones only, not all of them. The data contain 35,000 to 40,000 clones, roughly 80% of them seen just once; the ten biggest clones take up over 20%. The CDR3 is 15 residues long. CDR1 is SGHTA, CDR2 FQGNSA, per germline. V dropped 5 bases and J dropped 1; count of bases not matched to a gene: 6. Regarding the study as a whole: Rapid post-treatment expansion, then contraction, generally preceding radiologic response, marked tumor-resident clones.

On this clone itself: What it binds is not known.

The origin of this receptor is an adult with mismatch repair-deficient cancer. This chain connects TRBV7-2 to TRBJ2-7; 9 nucleotides align to TRBD1. This specimen was peripheral blood, taken 4 weeks after starting pembrolizumab. The CDR3 coding sequence is TGTGCCAGCAGCGACACCGGGACAGGGTCCTACGAGCAGTACTTC. This gives the protein CASSDTGTGSYEQYF.